This T cell receptor (beta chain) was observed in a study of shared clonotypes between healthy human individuals. In its sample, this clone was seen a few times. Study donors comprised healthy, HIV-negative adults devoid of recent acute infection or vaccination. Genomic DNA for unsorted samples was obtained from tens of millions of PBMCs. The authors ran unsorted PBMC replicate PCRs on 250 to 300 ng DNA, 30,000 or so T cell genomes. In the authors' methods: Filtering differed since immunoSEQ provided only junctions, with no quality scores. Generated by immunoSEQ multiplex PCR, the TCRdb table keeps only in-frame clones and is missing some. V and J calls plus clone size are reproduced from that table; the DNA served to infer D and trimming. The sample includes about 490,000 clones, about 79% of them seen just once. Trimming pared 3 bases from V and 5 bases from J, leaving 13 bases between. CDR1 and CDR2 from the germline V gene are SEHNR and FQNEAQ (reference sequence). The CDR3 extends over 14 amino acids.

This receptor was obtained from a woman aged 40 to 55 in good health. Some clones in this sample may be carry-over from other donors' samples. The sequencing sample was made of PBMCs. The V gene is TRBV7-9, the J gene TRBJ2-5; D possibly corresponds to TRBD2 (6 bases). The CDR3 protein is CASSLLGSWETQYF. The CDR3 bases are TGTGCCAGCAGCTTGCTCGGGAGTTGGGAGACCCAGTACTTC.